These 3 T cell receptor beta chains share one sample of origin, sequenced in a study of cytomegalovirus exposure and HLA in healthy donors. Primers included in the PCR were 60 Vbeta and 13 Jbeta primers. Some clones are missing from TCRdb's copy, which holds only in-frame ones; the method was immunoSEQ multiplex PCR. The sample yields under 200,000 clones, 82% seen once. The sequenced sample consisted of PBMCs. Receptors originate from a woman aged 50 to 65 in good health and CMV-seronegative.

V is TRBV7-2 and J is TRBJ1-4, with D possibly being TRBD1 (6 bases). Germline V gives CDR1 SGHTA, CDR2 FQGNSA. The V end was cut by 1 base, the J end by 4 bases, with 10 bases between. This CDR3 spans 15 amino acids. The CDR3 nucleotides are TGTGCCAGCAGCTTAGGGGGACAACTTAATGAAAAACTGTTTTTT. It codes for CASSLGGQLNEKLFF.

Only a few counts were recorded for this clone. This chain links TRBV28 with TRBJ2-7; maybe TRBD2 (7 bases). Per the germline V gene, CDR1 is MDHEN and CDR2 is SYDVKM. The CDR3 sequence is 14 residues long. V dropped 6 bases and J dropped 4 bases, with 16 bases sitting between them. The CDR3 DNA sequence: TGTGCCAGCAGCTCCCCTGGGGGGGCGTACGAGCAGTACTTC. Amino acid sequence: CASSSPGGAYEQYF. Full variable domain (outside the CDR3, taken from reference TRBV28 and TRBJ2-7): DVKVTQSSRYLVKRTGEKVFLECVQDMDHENMFWYRQDPGLGLRLIYFSYDVKMKEKGDIPEGYSVSREKKERFSLILESASTNQTSMYLCASSSPGGAYEQYFGPGTRLTVT.

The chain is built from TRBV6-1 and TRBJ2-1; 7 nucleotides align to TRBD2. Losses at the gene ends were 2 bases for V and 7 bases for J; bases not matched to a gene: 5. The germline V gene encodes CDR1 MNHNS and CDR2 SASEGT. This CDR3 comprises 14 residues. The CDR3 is CASSESGGGNEQFF. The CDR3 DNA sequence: TGTGCCAGCAGTGAAAGTGGGGGGGGGAATGAGCAGTTCTTC.